One and the same sample provided the 32 T cell receptor beta chains below, sequenced in a study of blood T cells in healthy people across ages. Primed by a sample-barcoded 5' primer and a J-beta primer mix, a second PCR proceeded for about 7 to 12 cycles. Using its own MiXCR run on the 5' RACE reads, TCRdb lists one record per CDR3 protein. The repertoire consists of about 1.6 million distinct CDR3 sequences, with around 35% occurring once and the leading ten covering around 10%. Specimen: blood. These receptors originate from a young woman in good health.

The V and J genes are TRBV7-9 and TRBJ2-7, with D maybe TRBD2 (5 bases). The CDR3 has 11 amino acids. Per germline, CDR1 SEHNR and CDR2 FQNEAQ (reference sequence). Trimming cost V 8 bases and J 11 bases, with 16 bases left between them. CDR3 residues: CASARAGEEYF. CDR3 DNA sequence: TGTGCCAGCGCTAGGGCGGGTGAGGAGTACTTC.

V gene TRBV18 combines with J gene TRBJ2-7; D may be TRBD1 (6 bases). V was shortened by 3 bases and J by 12 bases, with 18 bases between the two germline ends. The CDR3 covers 13 residues. Germline values: CDR1 KGHSH, CDR2 LQKENI. CDR3 protein: CASSPDAAGASYF. The CDR3 nucleotides are TGTGCCAGCTCACCGGATGCGGCAGGGGCCTCGTACTTC.

This clonotype has a handful of counts. The V call is TRBV6-1, the J call TRBJ1-2, with D unclear. Germline V gene data show CDR1 as MNHNS and CDR2 as SASEGT. Trimming removed 3 bases from V and 3 bases from J, with 5 bases in between. This CDR3 contains 12 residues. The CDR3 DNA is TGTGCCAGCAGTGAGAGGGACTATGGCTACACCTTC. Its protein product is CASSERDYGYTF.

This clonotype has a count of ten or more. The chain recombines TRBV5-4 with TRBJ2-3; D gene uncertain. CDR1 and CDR2 from the germline V gene are SGHNT and YYREEE (reference sequence). V was pared by 2 bases and J by 2 bases, with 12 bases between. The CDR3 runs 15 residues. CDR3 loop: CASSFGSRHTDTQYF. In DNA, the CDR3 is TGTGCCAGCAGCTTTGGATCGCGGCACACAGATACGCAGTATTTT.

This clonotype was detected many times. The chain carries TRBV27 and TRBJ2-1; 8 bases map to TRBD2. This CDR3 has 14 amino acids. The J segment lost 4 bases and the V segment lost 6 bases, leaving 5 bases of the junction unmatched. CDR1 MNHEY and CDR2 SMNVEV come from the germline V gene (reference sequence). The CDR3 loop reads CASSSSGSYNEQFF. The CDR3 nucleotides read TGTGCCAGCAGCTCAAGCGGGAGTTACAATGAGCAGTTCTTC.

Regarding this clonotype: Its ends do not fully match the called genes, so a read error is possible. The CDR3 coding sequence is TGTGCCAGCAGTGCCGGACAGGGGATCTATGGCCACACCTTC. Translating gives CASSAGQGIYGHTF. The chain employs TRBV25-1 and TRBJ1-2; 9 nucleotides agree with TRBD1. CDR1 and CDR2 (germline): MGHDK, SYGVNS. The CDR3 sequence is 14 residues long.

The sample holds a few counts of this clonotype. The rearrangement uses TRBV7-9 and TRBJ1-4; no reliable D call. The ends were cut back, 5 bases at V and 8 bases at J, with 6 bases in the middle. This CDR3 has 11 amino acids. The germline CDR1 and CDR2 sequences are SEHNR and FQNEAQ (reference sequence). CDR3 protein: CASSPQEKLFF. The CDR3 DNA reads as TGTGCCAGCAGCCCACAAGAAAAACTGTTTTTT.

This clonotype appeared a few times. The CDR3, as DNA: TGCAGTGCCCCCCGGGTCCCAGGCACAGATACGCAGTATTTT. Translating it yields CSAPRVPGTDTQYF. The genes are TRBV20-1 and TRBJ2-3; unclear D gene. Germline V gene lookup returns CDR1 DFQATT and CDR2 SNEGSKA (reference sequence). The CDR3 sequence is 14 residues long. V was clipped by 6 bases and J by 1 base, with 14 bases between them.

Of note for this clonotype: A clone one base away is much larger, so this may be a read error. This chain links TRBV5-5 with TRBJ2-7; 8 bases align to TRBD2. Germline lookup yields CDR1 SGHKS and CDR2 YYEKEE (reference sequence). CDR3 length: 14 residues. Trimming took 5 bases from V and 12 from J; bases not matched to a gene: 16. CDR3 in amino acids: CASRPLADQETRYF. For the CDR3, the DNA is TGTGCCAGCAGACCACTAGCGGACCAAGAGACCCGGTACTTC.

The chain has TRBV4-1 and TRBJ1-1; D not certain. Trimming pared 0 bases from V and 2 bases from J, leaving 13 bases between. CDR1 MGHRA and CDR2 YSYEKL come from the germline V gene. This CDR3 is built from 16 residues. The chain's CDR3 is CASSQEKWAPNTEAFF. Here the CDR3 DNA reads TGCGCCAGCAGCCAAGAAAAGTGGGCCCCCAACACTGAAGCTTTCTTT.

This clonotype has a handful of counts. V usage is TRBV3-1 and J usage is TRBJ2-1, with 9 bases aligning to TRBD2. The trim removed 3 bases at V and 4 bases at J, leaving 4 bases unmatched. In germline, CDR1 is LGHDT, CDR2 YNNKEL (reference sequence). The CDR3 length is 15 residues. The CDR3 bases are TGTGCCAGCAGCCACGGGACTAGCAATTACAATGAGCAGTTCTTC. This encodes CASSHGTSNYNEQFF.

This clonotype occurred a few times. This rearrangement joins TRBV9 to TRBJ2-3, with D unresolved. The ends were cut back, 0 bases at V and 0 bases at J, with 8 bases in the middle. Germline assignment: CDR1 SGDLS and CDR2 YYNGEE. The CDR3 contains 15 residues. The CDR3 sequence: CASSVELDSTDTQYF. As DNA, the CDR3 is TGTGCCAGCAGCGTAGAGCTCGATAGCACAGATACGCAGTATTTT.

This clonotype was detected only a few times. The chain uses TRBV20-1 and TRBJ2-3; TRBD2 aligns across 13 bases. This CDR3 comprises 13 residues. Germline CDR1 reads DFQATT; CDR2 reads SNEGSKA (reference sequence). The CDR3 region has the DNA TGCAGCACACCACTAGCGGGAGGGGATACGCAGTATTTT. Translating it yields CSTPLAGGDTQYF.

This clonotype was seen many times. This chain links TRBV10-3 with TRBJ2-3; tentatively, D is TRBD1 (5 bases). Germline V gives CDR1 ENHRY, CDR2 SYGVKD. This CDR3 contains 14 residues. V shed 4 bases and J shed 6 bases, with 14 bases lying between them. The CDR3 DNA follows: TGTGCCATCAGTGGGGCAAGGGGATATGATACGCAGTATTTT. Translating gives CAISGARGYDTQYF.

V and J are TRBV6-2 or TRBV6-3 and TRBJ2-3, with 9 bases fitting TRBD1. Germline trimming cut 7 bases from V and 1 base from J; bases unmatched to any gene: 9. Per germline, CDR1 MNHEY and CDR2 SVGEGT. The CDR3 contains 16 residues. CDR3 region: CASNTYRGRRTDTQYF. CDR3 nucleotide sequence: TGTGCCAGCAACACTTACAGGGGGCGACGCACAGATACGCAGTATTTT.

The V call is TRBV6-5, the J call TRBJ1-1, with 10 bases that match TRBD1. The germline V gene has CDR1 MNHEY and CDR2 SVGAGI. The CDR3 is 16 residues long. Trimming cost V 6 bases and J 1 base; bases outside gene matches: 8. CDR3 bases: TGTGCCAGCAGCCGAGGACAGGGGGGTCGGAACACTGAAGCTTTCTTT. Translating gives CASSRGQGGRNTEAFF.

The chain is built from TRBV7-2 and TRBJ2-2, with D unresolved. CDR3 length: 16 residues. Trimming pared 5 bases from V and 2 bases from J, leaving 15 bases between. Germline-derived CDR1 and CDR2 are SGHTA and FQGNSA. CDR3 in DNA: TGTGCCAGCAGCCCTCGTGGGCAGTTCAACACCGGGGAGCTGTTTTTT. Its translation is CASSPRGQFNTGELFF. Together with reference TRBV7-2 and TRBJ2-2, the CDR3 gives the full variable domain: GAGVSQSPSNKVTEKGKDVELRCDPISGHTALYWYRQSLGQGLEFLIYFQGNSAPDKSGLPSDRFSAERTGGSVSTLTIQRTQQEDSAVYLCASSPRGQFNTGELFFGEGSRLTVL.

This clonotype has a handful of counts. The genes are TRBV29-1 and TRBJ1-2; D is possibly TRBD1 (6 bases). With 6 bases removed from V and 11 bases from J, the gap between germline ends came to 16 bases. In germline, CDR1 is SQVTM, CDR2 ANQGSEA. The CDR3 is 11 residues long. The CDR3, as DNA: TGCAGCGTCTGGGACAACCAGTCATACACCTTC. Encoded protein: CSVWDNQSYTF.

The chain joins TRBV6-1 to TRBJ1-2; the match to TRBD1 covers 9 bases. Germline V gives CDR1 MNHNS, CDR2 SASEGT. V shed 6 bases and J 8 bases; nucleotides not matched to a gene: 10. The length of the CDR3 is 14 residues. The CDR3 sequence: CASSLDNRGRGYTF. As DNA, the CDR3 is TGTGCCAGCAGCCTAGACAACAGGGGGCGCGGCTACACCTTC.

This clonotype was observed at least ten times. The chain is built from TRBV20-1 and TRBJ2-1, with 13 bases that match TRBD2. J was trimmed by 0 bases and V by 6 bases; bases with no gene match: 5. Germline V gene sequence: CDR1 DFQATT, CDR2 SNEGSKA (reference sequence). The CDR3 totals 16 residues. DNA of the CDR3: TGCAGTGCAGCGGGACTAGCGGGGCCCTCCTACAATGAGCAGTTCTTC. It codes for CSAAGLAGPSYNEQFF.

The chain links TRBV27 to TRBJ2-7; 8 nucleotides agree with TRBD2. CDR3 length equals 14 residues. Trimming cost V 6 bases and J 3 bases; bases outside gene matches: 7. Germline loops: CDR1 MNHEY, CDR2 SMNVEV (reference sequence). CDR3 sequence (DNA): TGTGCCAGCAGCCAGAGCGGGAGTATCTACGAGCAGTACTTC. It codes for CASSQSGSIYEQYF.

The chain couples TRBV3-1 to TRBJ2-7, with D hard to call. The J call could be wrong; TRBJ2-5 is a better fit for the DNA end. Germline V lookup: CDR1 LGHDT, CDR2 YNNKEL (reference sequence). The CDR3 length is 14 residues. The CDR3 is CASSQRPIGETQYF. The CDR3 nucleotides are TGTGCCAGCAGCCAACGACCTATCGGTGAGACCCAGTACTTC.

The sample holds one count of this clonotype. It may be a read error: a sequence one base away is much more abundant. The chain carries TRBV15 and TRBJ2-5; maybe TRBD1 (6 bases). Germline lookup yields CDR1 LNHNV and CDR2 YYDKDF (reference sequence). V lost 3 bases to trimming and J lost 6 bases, with 14 bases between them. This CDR3 region has 14 residues. The CDR3 bases are TGTGCCACCAGCAGTCCGGGACACCGTAAGACCCAGTACTTC. It yields the protein CATSSPGHRKTQYF.

J is TRBJ1-5 and V is TRBV15; D not resolved. The CDR3 loop spans 17 amino acids. Per germline, CDR1 LNHNV and CDR2 YYDKDF (reference sequence). Trimming took 0 bases from V and 0 from J, leaving 12 bases between them. CDR3 protein: CATSRDFTQYSNQPQHF. The CDR3, as DNA: TGTGCCACCAGCAGAGATTTCACACAGTATAGCAATCAGCCCCAGCATTTT.

The chain has TRBV7-2 and TRBJ2-5; 9 bases align to TRBD2. The end of the DNA aligns better with TRBJ2-7, so the J call may be wrong. The germline V gene has CDR1 SGHTA and CDR2 FQGNSA. The CDR3 is made up of 14 amino acids. The CDR3: CASSVSGSRDEQYF. The CDR3 DNA reads as TGTGCCAGCAGCGTTAGCGGGAGTCGGGACGAGCAGTACTTC.

With respect to this clonotype: The CDR3 ends on some other residue instead of the conserved phenylalanine or tryptophan, so this is likely a read error. The chain links TRBV5-5 to TRBJ1-3; D unresolved. CDR1 and CDR2 (germline): SGHKS, YYEKEE (reference sequence). The CDR3 runs to 15 residues. V was cut by 3 bases and J by 0 bases, with 10 bases left in between. CDR3 bases: TGTGCCAGCAGCTCGACACCGCTCTCTGGAAACACCATATATTTG. Encoded protein: CASSSTPLSGNTIYL.

The V gene is TRBV4-1, the J gene TRBJ2-1; the D is unclear. Germline assignment: CDR1 MGHRA and CDR2 YSYEKL. V gave up 4 bases and J gave up 10 bases, with 11 bases separating them. The CDR3 is made up of 12 amino acids. The CDR3 bases are TGCGCCAGCAGCCCAAGGGTGGGAGAGCAGTTCTTC. Translation: CASSPRVGEQFF.

This clonotype was detected a few times. The chain uses TRBV12-3 or TRBV12-4 and TRBJ2-7; D unclear. With 4 bases removed from V and 3 bases from J, the gap between germline ends came to 7 bases. The CDR3 is made up of 12 amino acids. The CDR3 nucleotides are TGTGCCAGCAGTTACGGCTTCTACGAGCAGTACTTC. Encoded protein: CASSYGFYEQYF.

J is TRBJ2-7 and V is TRBV10-3; 12 bases align to TRBD2. The germline CDR1 and CDR2 sequences are ENHRY and SYGVKD. The CDR3 extends over 14 amino acids. Trimming took 10 bases from V and 6 from J; bases not matched to a gene: 10. The CDR3: CATRLAGAILEQYF. The CDR3 DNA sequence: TGTGCCACCAGACTAGCGGGGGCAATCCTCGAGCAGTACTTC.

This clonotype was counted a few times. This chain uses TRBV3-1 with TRBJ2-1, with no clear D. The germline gives CDR1 LGHDT, CDR2 YNNKEL (reference sequence). CDR3 length: 13 amino acids. The ends were cut back, 2 bases at V and 8 bases at J, with 10 bases in the middle. DNA of the CDR3: TGTGCCAGCAGCCAACCTGCTTCTTATGAGCAGTTCTTC. It codes for CASSQPASYEQFF.

As regards this clonotype: A much more abundant neighbour one base away suggests this may be a read error. The chain joins TRBV20-1 to TRBJ1-1, with a possible D match to TRBD1 (6 bases). There are 12 residues in the CDR3. CDR1 DFQATT and CDR2 SNEGSKA come from the germline V gene (reference sequence). In DNA, the CDR3 is TGCAGTGCAAGGACAGCGAACACTGGAGCTTTCTTT. This encodes CSARTANTGAFF.

The rearrangement joins TRBV3-1 to TRBJ2-1; 8 bases agree with TRBD2. Losses at the gene ends were 0 bases for V and 9 bases for J; bases not matched to a gene: 10. Germline V gene lookup returns CDR1 LGHDT and CDR2 YNNKEL (reference sequence). The CDR3 consists of 16 residues. Here the CDR3 reads CASSQDLGLGLTEQFF. The CDR3 DNA follows: TGTGCCAGCAGCCAAGACTTGGGACTAGGTCTTACTGAGCAGTTCTTC.